Listed below are T cell receptor beta chains from one sample, sequenced in a study of early T cells in non-severe SARS-CoV-2 infection. TCRdb independently ran MiXCR on the 5' RACE reads; one entry per CDR3 protein. Of tens of thousands of distinct CDR3 sequences listed, 8.5% to 10% were seen once; the top ten hold 15% to 20%. The sequenced sample was whole blood. Every receptor here comes from an adult who was a healthcare worker with PCR-confirmed SARS-CoV-2 infection or an uninfected control (not recorded which). Each CDR3 is given with its conserved first and last residue. D genes are given only for firm matches. Expanded clones are given a class, and other clones once, few, many or no size at all.

cdr3_aa: CASSLTGNYNSPLHF
cdr3_nt: TGTGCCAGCAGTTTGACGGGGAACTATAATTCACCCCTCCACTTT
j_call: TRBJ1-6
d_call: -
cdr3_length: 15
v_call: TRBV28
clone_size: many

cdr3_aa: CASSNGLAGADWDEQFF
cdr3_nt: TGTGCCAGTAGTAATGGACTAGCGGGAGCTGACTGGGACGAGCAGTTCTTC
j_call: TRBJ2-1
d_call: TRBD2
cdr3_length: 17
v_call: TRBV19
clone_size: many

cdr3_aa: CASSYQIRNLPYEQYF
cdr3_nt: TGTGCCAGCAGTTATCAAATCAGGAACCTCCCCTACGAGCAGTACTTC
j_call: TRBJ2-7
d_call: -
cdr3_length: 16
v_call: TRBV27
clone_size: -

cdr3_aa: CASVQGSTDTQYF
cdr3_nt: TGTGCCAGCGTCCAGGGTAGCACAGATACGCAGTATTTT
j_call: TRBJ2-3
d_call: -
cdr3_length: 13
v_call: TRBV28
clone_size: few

cdr3_aa: CASSPGDSFTDTQYF
cdr3_nt: TGTGCCAGCAGCCCCGGGGACTCCTTCACAGATACGCAGTATTTT
j_call: TRBJ2-3
d_call: -
cdr3_length: 15
v_call: TRBV7-2
clone_size: -

cdr3_aa: CAIKGGKETQYF
cdr3_nt: TGTGCCATCAAGGGGGGTAAAGAGACCCAGTACTTC
j_call: TRBJ2-5
d_call: -
cdr3_length: 12
v_call: TRBV12-3/TRBV12-4
clone_size: few

cdr3_aa: CSARDTGGSGQPQHF
cdr3_nt: TGCAGTGCTAGAGATACCGGGGGGAGCGGTCAGCCCCAGCATTTT
j_call: TRBJ1-5
d_call: -
cdr3_length: 15
v_call: TRBV20-1
clone_size: few

cdr3_aa: CASSEGGSQYF
cdr3_nt: TGTGCCAGCAGCGAAGGGGGCTCGCAGTACTTC
j_call: TRBJ2-7
d_call: TRBD1
cdr3_length: 11
v_call: TRBV6-1
clone_size: -

cdr3_aa: CASIIKTLNTQYF
cdr3_nt: TGTGCCAGCATCATAAAGACCCTGAATACGCAGTATTTT
j_call: TRBJ2-3
d_call: -
cdr3_length: 13
v_call: TRBV7-6
clone_size: -

cdr3_aa: CASSPPRGSSEQYF
cdr3_nt: TGTGCCAGCAGCCCCCCCCGCGGGAGTTCCGAGCAGTACTTC
j_call: TRBJ2-7
d_call: TRBD2
cdr3_length: 14
v_call: TRBV28
clone_size: few

cdr3_aa: CASSQGTGRSPLHF
cdr3_nt: TGCGCCAGCAGCCAAGGGACAGGGCGGTCACCCCTCCACTTT
j_call: TRBJ1-6
d_call: TRBD1
cdr3_length: 14
v_call: TRBV5-1
clone_size: -

cdr3_aa: CASSPRGAIQPQHF
cdr3_nt: TGTGCCAGCAGTCCCAGGGGCGCGATTCAGCCCCAGCATTTT
j_call: TRBJ1-5
d_call: -
cdr3_length: 14
v_call: TRBV7-2
clone_size: -

cdr3_aa: CARSPGTGDTQYF
cdr3_nt: TGTGCCAGAAGTCCGGGGACTGGAGATACGCAGTATTTT
j_call: TRBJ2-3
d_call: -
cdr3_length: 13
v_call: TRBV12-3/TRBV12-4
clone_size: -

cdr3_aa: CSVDRGSGSYNEQFF
cdr3_nt: TGCAGCGTTGACAGGGGAAGCGGCTCCTACAATGAGCAGTTCTTC
j_call: TRBJ2-1
d_call: -
cdr3_length: 15
v_call: TRBV29-1
clone_size: once

cdr3_aa: CSAFRQGGTEAFF
cdr3_nt: TGCAGTGCCTTCAGACAGGGAGGCACTGAAGCTTTCTTT
j_call: TRBJ1-1
d_call: TRBD1
cdr3_length: 13
v_call: TRBV20-1
clone_size: -

cdr3_aa: CAWNDGRVSTDTQYF
cdr3_nt: TGTGCCTGGAATGACGGGAGGGTTAGCACAGATACGCAGTATTTT
j_call: TRBJ2-3
d_call: TRBD2
cdr3_length: 15
v_call: TRBV30
clone_size: many

cdr3_aa: CAIRKRLDGDGNEQFF
cdr3_nt: TGTGCCATCAGGAAAAGACTAGACGGGGATGGTAATGAGCAGTTCTTC
j_call: TRBJ2-1
d_call: -
cdr3_length: 16
v_call: TRBV10-3
clone_size: many

cdr3_aa: CASSFYNEQFF
cdr3_nt: TGTGCCAGTAGCTTCTACAATGAGCAGTTCTTC
j_call: TRBJ2-1
d_call: -
cdr3_length: 11
v_call: TRBV2
clone_size: few

cdr3_aa: CASSQAGISGNTIYF
cdr3_nt: TGTGCCAGCAGCCAGGCCGGAATTTCTGGAAACACCATATATTTT
j_call: TRBJ1-3
d_call: -
cdr3_length: 15
v_call: TRBV4-2
clone_size: many

cdr3_aa: CASSPRGGDRGFGTEAFF
cdr3_nt: TGTGCCAGCAGCCCTCGGGGTGGGGACAGGGGATTTGGAACTGAAGCTTTCTTT
j_call: TRBJ1-1
d_call: TRBD1
cdr3_length: 18
v_call: TRBV9
clone_size: many

cdr3_aa: CSANTAGLSYEQYF
cdr3_nt: TGCAGTGCCAACACCGCAGGACTCTCCTACGAGCAGTACTTC
j_call: TRBJ2-7
d_call: -
cdr3_length: 14
v_call: TRBV20-1
clone_size: many

cdr3_aa: CASNPAPTSGSSEQFF
cdr3_nt: TGTGCCAGCAACCCGGCCCCGACTAGCGGGAGTAGTGAGCAGTTCTTC
j_call: TRBJ2-1
d_call: TRBD2
cdr3_length: 16
v_call: TRBV4-2
clone_size: many

cdr3_aa: CATGRGTANQPQHF
cdr3_nt: TGTGCCACCGGGCGGGGGACAGCAAACCAGCCCCAGCATTTT
j_call: TRBJ1-5
d_call: TRBD1
cdr3_length: 14
v_call: TRBV24-1
clone_size: few

cdr3_aa: CASSRTDTQYF
cdr3_nt: TGTGCCAGCAGCCGCACAGATACGCAGTATTTT
j_call: TRBJ2-3
d_call: -
cdr3_length: 11
v_call: TRBV7-6
clone_size: medium-sized

cdr3_aa: CASRTGGSEQYF
cdr3_nt: TGTGCCAGCAGGACAGGGGGAAGCGAGCAGTACTTC
j_call: TRBJ2-7
d_call: TRBD1
cdr3_length: 12
v_call: TRBV28
clone_size: -

cdr3_aa: CASKQGMNRNSPLHF
cdr3_nt: TGTGCCTCAAAACAGGGAATGAACCGTAATTCACCCCTCCACTTT
j_call: TRBJ1-6
d_call: -
cdr3_length: 15
v_call: TRBV11-2
clone_size: many

cdr3_aa: CASRATGNEQFF
cdr3_nt: TGTGCCAGCAGGGCTACAGGGAATGAGCAGTTCTTC
j_call: TRBJ2-1
d_call: -
cdr3_length: 12
v_call: TRBV4-2
clone_size: many

cdr3_aa: CASSEATSYEQYF
cdr3_nt: TGTGCCAGCAGTGAAGCTACTAGCTACGAGCAGTACTTC
j_call: TRBJ2-7
d_call: -
cdr3_length: 13
v_call: TRBV2
clone_size: few

cdr3_aa: CASSYGPLVGGETQYF
cdr3_nt: TGTGCCAGCAGTTATGGGCCCCTAGTAGGGGGTGAGACCCAGTACTTC
j_call: TRBJ2-5
d_call: -
cdr3_length: 16
v_call: TRBV6-6
clone_size: many

cdr3_aa: CASSLPPHRWPEASF
cdr3_nt: TGTGCCAGCAGCTTACCCCCCCACAGGTGGCCTGAAGCTTCCTTT
j_call: TRBJ1-1
d_call: -
cdr3_length: 15
v_call: TRBV7-8
clone_size: -

cdr3_aa: CASRKQGSVTEAFF
cdr3_nt: TGTGCCAGCAGAAAACAGGGGTCCGTCACTGAAGCTTTCTTT
j_call: TRBJ1-1
d_call: TRBD1
cdr3_length: 14
v_call: TRBV6-5
clone_size: many

cdr3_aa: CASSLGLAGVETQYF
cdr3_nt: TGTGCCAGCAGCTTAGGACTAGCGGGAGTGGAGACCCAGTACTTC
j_call: TRBJ2-5
d_call: TRBD2
cdr3_length: 15
v_call: TRBV7-2
clone_size: many

cdr3_aa: CASSVTSGGADTQYF
cdr3_nt: TGTGCCAGTAGCGTGACTAGCGGAGGTGCAGATACGCAGTATTTT
j_call: TRBJ2-3
d_call: TRBD2
cdr3_length: 15
v_call: TRBV19
clone_size: many

cdr3_aa: CASSLEAGFEQPQHF
cdr3_nt: TGTGCCAGCAGCTTAGAGGCAGGCTTTGAGCAGCCCCAGCATTTT
j_call: TRBJ1-5
d_call: -
cdr3_length: 15
v_call: TRBV7-2
clone_size: many

cdr3_aa: CSVVSSYNEQFF
cdr3_nt: TGCAGCGTTGTGAGCTCCTACAATGAGCAGTTCTTC
j_call: TRBJ2-1
d_call: -
cdr3_length: 12
v_call: TRBV29-1
clone_size: many

cdr3_aa: CASSFTTTGLIGTEAFF
cdr3_nt: TGTGCCAGCAGTTTTACAACCACAGGGTTGATTGGCACTGAAGCTTTCTTT
j_call: TRBJ1-1
d_call: -
cdr3_length: 17
v_call: TRBV12-3/TRBV12-4
clone_size: many